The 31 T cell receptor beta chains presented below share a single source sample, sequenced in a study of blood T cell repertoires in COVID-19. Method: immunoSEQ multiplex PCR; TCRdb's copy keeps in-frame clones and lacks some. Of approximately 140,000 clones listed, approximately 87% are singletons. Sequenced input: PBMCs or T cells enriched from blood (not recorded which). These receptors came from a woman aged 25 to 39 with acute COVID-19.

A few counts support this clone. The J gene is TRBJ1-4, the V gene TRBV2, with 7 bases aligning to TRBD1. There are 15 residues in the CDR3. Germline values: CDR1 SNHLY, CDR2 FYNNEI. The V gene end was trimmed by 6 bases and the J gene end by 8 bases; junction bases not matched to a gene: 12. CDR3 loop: CASRESETGNEKLFF. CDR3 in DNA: TGTGCCAGCAGGGAATCCGAGACAGGGAACGAAAAACTGTTTTTT.

DNA of the CDR3: TGTGCCAGCAGCTTTTTGGGAGATATTAAGAACATTCAGTACTTC. It encodes CASSFLGDIKNIQYF. V gene TRBV5-5 combines with J gene TRBJ2-4; maybe TRBD2 (5 bases). Germline CDR1 is SGHKS and CDR2 is YYEKEE (reference sequence). The CDR3 covers 15 residues. The germline V and J ends were trimmed by 2 bases and 7 bases, with 16 bases remaining between them.

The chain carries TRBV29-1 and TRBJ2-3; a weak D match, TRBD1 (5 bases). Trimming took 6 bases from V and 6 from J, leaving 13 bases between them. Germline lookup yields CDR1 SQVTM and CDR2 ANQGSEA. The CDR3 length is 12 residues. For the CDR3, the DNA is TGCAGCGTGAAGGGTGGGGCGGATACGCAGTATTTT. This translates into CSVKGGADTQYF.

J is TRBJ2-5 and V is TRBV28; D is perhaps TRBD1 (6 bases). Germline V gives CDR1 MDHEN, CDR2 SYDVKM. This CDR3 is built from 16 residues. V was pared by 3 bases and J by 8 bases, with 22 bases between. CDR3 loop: CASSFQGTIATFTQYF. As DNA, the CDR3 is TGTGCCAGCAGTTTTCAGGGGACAATAGCCACCTTTACCCAGTACTTC.

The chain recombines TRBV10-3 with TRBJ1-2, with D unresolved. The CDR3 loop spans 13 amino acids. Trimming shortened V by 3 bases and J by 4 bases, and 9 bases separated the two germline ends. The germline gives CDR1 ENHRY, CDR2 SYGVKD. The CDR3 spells CAISEGGVYGYTF. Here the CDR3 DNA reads TGTGCCATCAGTGAAGGCGGGGTCTATGGCTACACCTTC.

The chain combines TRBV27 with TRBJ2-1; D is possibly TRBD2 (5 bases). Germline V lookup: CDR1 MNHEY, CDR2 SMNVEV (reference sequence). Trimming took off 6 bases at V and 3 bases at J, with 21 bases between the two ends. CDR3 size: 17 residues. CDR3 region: CASSLTPLGTDYNEQFF. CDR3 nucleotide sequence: TGTGCCAGCAGCCTCACCCCACTAGGAACCGACTACAATGAGCAGTTCTTC.

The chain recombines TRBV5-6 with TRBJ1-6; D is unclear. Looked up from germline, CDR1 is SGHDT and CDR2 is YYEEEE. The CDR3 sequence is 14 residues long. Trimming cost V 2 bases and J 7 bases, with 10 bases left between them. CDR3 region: CASSLSVRNSPLHF. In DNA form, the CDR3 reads TGTGCCAGCAGCTTAAGTGTGCGGAATTCACCCCTCCACTTT.

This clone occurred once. Here the CDR3 reads CASSFGGANYGYTF. CDR3 DNA: TGTGCCAGCAGTTTCGGGGGGGCCAACTATGGCTACACCTTC. This chain links TRBV27 with TRBJ1-2; D may be TRBD1 (6 bases). Trimming took 3 bases from V and 2 from J, leaving 10 bases between them. CDR1 is MNHEY, CDR2 SMNVEV, per germline (reference sequence). This CDR3 contains 14 residues.

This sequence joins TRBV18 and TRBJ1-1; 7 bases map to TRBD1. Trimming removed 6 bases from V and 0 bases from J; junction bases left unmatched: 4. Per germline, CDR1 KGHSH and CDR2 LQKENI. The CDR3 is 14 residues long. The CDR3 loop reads CASSAGTVNTEAFF. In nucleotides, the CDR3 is TGTGCCAGCTCCGCTGGGACAGTGAACACTGAAGCTTTCTTT.

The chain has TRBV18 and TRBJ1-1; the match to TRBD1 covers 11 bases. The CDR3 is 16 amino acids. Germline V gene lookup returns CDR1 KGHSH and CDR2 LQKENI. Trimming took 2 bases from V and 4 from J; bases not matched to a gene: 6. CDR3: CASSPGPGTGGTEAFF. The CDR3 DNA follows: TGTGCCAGCTCACCAGGCCCCGGGACAGGGGGCACTGAAGCTTTCTTT.

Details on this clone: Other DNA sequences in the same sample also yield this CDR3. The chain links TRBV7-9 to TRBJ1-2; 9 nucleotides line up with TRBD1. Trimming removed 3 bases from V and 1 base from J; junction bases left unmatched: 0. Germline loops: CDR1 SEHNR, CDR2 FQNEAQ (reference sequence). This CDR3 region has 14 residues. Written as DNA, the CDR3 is TGTGCCAGCAGCTTGGGACAGGGTAACTATGGCTACACCTTC. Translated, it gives CASSLGQGNYGYTF.

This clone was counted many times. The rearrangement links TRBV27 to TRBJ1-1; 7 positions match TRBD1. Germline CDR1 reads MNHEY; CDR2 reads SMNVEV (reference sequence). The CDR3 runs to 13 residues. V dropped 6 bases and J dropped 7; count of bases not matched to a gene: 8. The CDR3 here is CASSHRGPDEAFF. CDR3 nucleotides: TGTGCCAGCAGCCACAGGGGCCCTGATGAAGCTTTCTTT.

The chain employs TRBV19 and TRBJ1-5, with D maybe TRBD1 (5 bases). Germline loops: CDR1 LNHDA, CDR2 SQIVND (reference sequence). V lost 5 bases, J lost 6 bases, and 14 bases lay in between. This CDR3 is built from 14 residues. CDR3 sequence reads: CASSGSGGLQPQHF. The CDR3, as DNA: TGTGCCAGTAGTGGATCCGGGGGACTTCAGCCCCAGCATTTT.

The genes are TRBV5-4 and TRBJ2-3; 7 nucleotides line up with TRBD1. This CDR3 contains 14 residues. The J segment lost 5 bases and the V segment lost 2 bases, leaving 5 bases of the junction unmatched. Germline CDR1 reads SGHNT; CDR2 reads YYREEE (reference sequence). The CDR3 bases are TGTGCCAGCAGCTTCTCCGCAGGGGGAGATACGCAGTATTTT. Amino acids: CASSFSAGGDTQYF.

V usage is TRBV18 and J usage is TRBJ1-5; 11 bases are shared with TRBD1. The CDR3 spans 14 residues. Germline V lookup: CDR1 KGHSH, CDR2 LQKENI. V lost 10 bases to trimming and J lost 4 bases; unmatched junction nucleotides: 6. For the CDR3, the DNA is TGTGCCACCCGGGACAGGGGGTATAATCAGCCCCAGCATTTT. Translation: CATRDRGYNQPQHF. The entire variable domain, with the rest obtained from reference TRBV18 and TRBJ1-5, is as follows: NAGVMQNPRHLVRRRGQEARLRCSPMKGHSHVYWYRQLPEEGLKFMVYLQKENIIDESGMPKERFSAEFPKEGPSILRIQQVVRGDSAAYFCATRDRGYNQPQHFGDGTRLSIL.

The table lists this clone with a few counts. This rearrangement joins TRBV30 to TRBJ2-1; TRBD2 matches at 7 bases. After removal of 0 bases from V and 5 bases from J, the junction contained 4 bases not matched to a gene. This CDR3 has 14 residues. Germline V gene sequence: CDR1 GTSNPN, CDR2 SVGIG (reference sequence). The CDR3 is CAWSVPGGDNEQFF. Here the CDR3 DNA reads TGTGCCTGGAGTGTACCGGGGGGAGACAATGAGCAGTTCTTC. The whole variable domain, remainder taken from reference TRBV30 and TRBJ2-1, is SQTIHQWPATLVQPVGSPLSLECTVEGTSNPNLYWYRQAAGRGLQLLFYSVGIGQISSEVPQNLSASRPQDRQFILSSKKLLLSDSGFYLCAWSVPGGDNEQFFGPGTRLTVL.

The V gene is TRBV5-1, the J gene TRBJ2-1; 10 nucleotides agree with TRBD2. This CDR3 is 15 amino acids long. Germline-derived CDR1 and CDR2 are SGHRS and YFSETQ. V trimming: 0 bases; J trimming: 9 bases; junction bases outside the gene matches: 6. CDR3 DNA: TGCGCCAGCAGCTTGGGGTATGCTAGCGGGGGTGAGCAGTTCTTC. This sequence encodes CASSLGYASGGEQFF.

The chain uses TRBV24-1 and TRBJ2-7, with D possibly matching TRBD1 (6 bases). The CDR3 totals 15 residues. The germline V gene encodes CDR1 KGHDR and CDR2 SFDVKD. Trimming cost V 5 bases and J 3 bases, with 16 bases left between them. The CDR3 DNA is TGTGCCACCAGTGCTGGGGGCACGGGTGACTACGAGCAGTACTTC. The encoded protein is CATSAGGTGDYEQYF.

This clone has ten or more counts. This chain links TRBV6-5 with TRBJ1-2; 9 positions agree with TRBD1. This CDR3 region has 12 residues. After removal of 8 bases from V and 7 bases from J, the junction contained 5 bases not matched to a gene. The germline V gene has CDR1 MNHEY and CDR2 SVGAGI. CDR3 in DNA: TGTGCCAGCGGACCGGGACAGGGTGGCTACACCTTC. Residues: CASGPGQGGYTF.

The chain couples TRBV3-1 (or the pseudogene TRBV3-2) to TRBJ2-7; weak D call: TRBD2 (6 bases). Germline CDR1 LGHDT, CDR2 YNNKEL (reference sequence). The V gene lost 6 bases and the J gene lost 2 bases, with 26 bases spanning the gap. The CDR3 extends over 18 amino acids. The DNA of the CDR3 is TGTGCCAGCAGTCGGGAGACCTTTACCGGGACGGATGCCTACGAGCAGTACTTC. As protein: CASSRETFTGTDAYEQYF.

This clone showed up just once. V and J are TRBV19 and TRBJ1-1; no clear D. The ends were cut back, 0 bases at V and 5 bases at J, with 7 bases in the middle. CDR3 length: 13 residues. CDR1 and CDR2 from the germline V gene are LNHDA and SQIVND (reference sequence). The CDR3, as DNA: TGTGCCAGTAGTATAGATGAAGCTACTGAAGCTTTCTTT. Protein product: CASSIDEATEAFF.

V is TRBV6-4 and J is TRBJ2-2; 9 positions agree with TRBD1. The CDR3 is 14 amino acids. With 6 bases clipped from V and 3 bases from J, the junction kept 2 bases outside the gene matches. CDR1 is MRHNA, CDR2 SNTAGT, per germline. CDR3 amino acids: CASRQGADTGELFF. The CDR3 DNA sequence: TGTGCCAGCAGACAGGGGGCAGACACCGGGGAGCTGTTTTTT.

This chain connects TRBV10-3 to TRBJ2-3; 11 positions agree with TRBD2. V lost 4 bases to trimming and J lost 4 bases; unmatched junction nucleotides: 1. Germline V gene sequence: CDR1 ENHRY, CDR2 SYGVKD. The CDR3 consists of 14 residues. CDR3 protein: CAISGTSGPDTQYF. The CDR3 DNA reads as TGTGCCATCAGTGGGACTAGCGGGCCAGATACGCAGTATTTT.

CDR3 bases: TGTGCCAGTAGCGAGACAGGGATTGGAAACACCATATATTTT. Amino acid sequence: CASSETGIGNTIYF. The chain uses TRBV19 and TRBJ1-3; 7 nucleotides align to TRBD1. V dropped 6 bases and J dropped 3; count of bases not matched to a gene: 5. Germline V gene lookup returns CDR1 LNHDA and CDR2 SQIVND (reference sequence). The CDR3 consists of 14 residues. Based on the CDR3 plus reference TRBV19 and TRBJ1-3, the full variable domain is DGGITQSPKYLFRKEGQNVTLSCEQNLNHDAMYWYRQDPGQGLRLIYYSQIVNDFQKGDIAEGYSVSREKKESFPLTVTSAQKNPTAFYLCASSETGIGNTIYFGEGSWLTVV.

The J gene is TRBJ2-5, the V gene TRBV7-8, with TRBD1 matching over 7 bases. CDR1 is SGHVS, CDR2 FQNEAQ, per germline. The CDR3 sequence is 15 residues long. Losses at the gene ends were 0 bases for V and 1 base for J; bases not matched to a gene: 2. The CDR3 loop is CASSLAGTAQETQYF. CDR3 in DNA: TGTGCCAGCAGCTTAGCCGGGACAGCCCAAGAGACCCAGTACTTC.

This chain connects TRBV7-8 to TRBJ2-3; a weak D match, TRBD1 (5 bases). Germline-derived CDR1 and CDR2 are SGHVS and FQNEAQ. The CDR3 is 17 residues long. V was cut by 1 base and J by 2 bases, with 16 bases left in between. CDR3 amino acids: CASSLGPAGLITDTQYF. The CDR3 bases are TGTGCCAGCAGCTTAGGGCCCGCAGGGTTGATCACAGATACGCAGTATTTT.

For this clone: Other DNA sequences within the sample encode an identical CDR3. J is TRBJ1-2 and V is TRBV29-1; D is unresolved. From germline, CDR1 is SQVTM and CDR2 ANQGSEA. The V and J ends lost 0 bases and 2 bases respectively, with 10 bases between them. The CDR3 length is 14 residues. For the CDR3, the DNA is TGCAGCGTTGAAGATCGAGGCAGAAACTATGGCTACACCTTC. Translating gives CSVEDRGRNYGYTF.

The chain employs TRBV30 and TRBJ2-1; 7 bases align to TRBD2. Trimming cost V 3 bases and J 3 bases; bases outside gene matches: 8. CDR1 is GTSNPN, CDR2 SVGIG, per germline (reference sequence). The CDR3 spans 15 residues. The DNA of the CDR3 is TGTGCCTGGAGGGCTACTAGCGCACGCTACAATGAGCAGTTCTTC. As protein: CAWRATSARYNEQFF.

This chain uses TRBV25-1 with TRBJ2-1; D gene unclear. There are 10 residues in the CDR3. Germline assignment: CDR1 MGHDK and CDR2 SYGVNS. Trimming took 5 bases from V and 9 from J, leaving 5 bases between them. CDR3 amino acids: CASSHSEQFF. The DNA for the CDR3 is TGTGCCAGCAGTCACAGTGAGCAGTTCTTC.

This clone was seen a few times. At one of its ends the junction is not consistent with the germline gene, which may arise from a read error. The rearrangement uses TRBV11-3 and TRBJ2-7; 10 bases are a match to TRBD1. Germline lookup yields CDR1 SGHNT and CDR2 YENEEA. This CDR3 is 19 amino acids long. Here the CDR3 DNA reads TGTGCCAGCAGCATAGACCGGGACAGGGGCCCCACTTTCTACTACGAGCAGTACTTC. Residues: CASSIDRDRGPTFYYEQYF.

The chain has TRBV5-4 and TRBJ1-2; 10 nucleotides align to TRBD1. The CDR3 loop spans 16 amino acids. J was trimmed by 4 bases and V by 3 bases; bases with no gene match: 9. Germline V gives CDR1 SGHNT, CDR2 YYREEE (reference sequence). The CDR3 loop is CASSSPGQGPIYGYTF. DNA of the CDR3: TGTGCCAGCAGCTCCCCGGGACAGGGGCCCATCTATGGCTACACCTTC.